This TCR beta chain was identified in a study of blood T cells in healthy people across ages. Looked up from germline, CDR1 is LGHDT and CDR2 is YNNKEL (reference sequence). The J segment lost 9 bases and the V segment lost 4 bases, leaving 4 bases of the junction unmatched. The CDR3 contains 15 residues. A second 7 to 11 cycle PCR used barcoded and J-beta primers. TCRdb used MiXCR to reprocess the 5' RACE reads, holding one entry per CDR3 protein. The repertoire consists of fewer than 1,000,000 distinct CDR3 sequences, with around 43% occurring once and the leading ten covering around 18%. This sequence joins TRBV3-1 and TRBJ1-6; the match to TRBD1 covers 12 bases. This receptor was obtained from a man between 60 and 70 years old in good health. The sample was blood. Here the CDR3 reads CASSPGQGAVSPLHF. CDR3 in DNA: TGTGCCAGCAGCCCGGGACAGGGGGCGGTTTCACCCCTCCACTTT.